The 5 T cell receptor beta chains below come from one sample, sequenced in a study of blood T cell repertoires in COVID-19. Measured with immunoSEQ multiplex PCR; TCRdb has only the in-frame clones, and not every one. The sample includes 170,000 or so clones, around 83% of them seen just once. Sequencing used peripheral blood. The receptors here all came from a woman aged 70-85 years with COVID-19, enrolled during active disease.

The V call is TRBV2, the J call TRBJ1-1, with 8 bases matching TRBD1. J was trimmed by 11 bases and V by 7 bases; bases with no gene match: 9. Germline-derived CDR1 and CDR2 are SNHLY and FYNNEI. This CDR3 comprises 12 residues. The DNA of the CDR3 is TGTGCCAGCAAAACCGGACAGGGTACGGCTTTCTTT. It is translated as CASKTGQGTAFF.

The CDR3 is CASSYSRETSNQPQHF. The CDR3 DNA is TGTGCCAGCAGTTACTCACGGGAAACTAGCAATCAGCCCCAGCATTTT. The chain uses TRBV6-2 or TRBV6-3 and TRBJ1-5; D unresolved. The CDR3 totals 16 residues. Trimming took 0 bases from V and 0 from J, leaving 9 bases between them. Germline CDR1 reads MNHEY; CDR2 reads SVGEGT.

This rearrangement joins TRBV2 to TRBJ2-5, with TRBD2 as a possible D gene (7 bases). In germline, CDR1 is SNHLY, CDR2 FYNNEI. The V gene lost 4 bases and the J gene lost 4 bases, with 13 bases spanning the gap. This CDR3 spans 14 amino acids. Here the CDR3 DNA reads TGTGCCAGCAGTGGGGGAGGGGGGCGAGAGACCCAGTACTTC. This gives the protein CASSGGGGRETQYF.

The rearrangement links TRBV28 to TRBJ2-1, with TRBD2 identical over 11 bases. After removal of 7 bases from V and 5 bases from J, the junction contained 13 bases not matched to a gene. The CDR3 has 17 amino acids. The germline CDR1 and CDR2 sequences are MDHEN and SYDVKM. In DNA, the CDR3 is TGTGCCAGCACCTTAGCGGGAGGGCCTAAAATTAACAATGAGCAGTTCTTC. Its protein is CASTLAGGPKINNEQFF. Together with reference TRBV28 and TRBJ2-1, the CDR3 gives the full variable domain: DVKVTQSSRYLVKRTGEKVFLECVQDMDHENMFWYRQDPGLGLRLIYFSYDVKMKEKGDIPEGYSVSREKKERFSLILESASTNQTSMYLCASTLAGGPKINNEQFFGPGTRLTVL.

The chain links TRBV5-1 to TRBJ2-6; tentative D call: TRBD1 (6 bases). The V end lost 4 bases, the J end lost 2 bases, and 13 bases lay between the germline ends. CDR1 is SGHRS, CDR2 YFSETQ, per germline. The CDR3 spans 16 residues. In DNA, the CDR3 is TGCGCCAGCAGCCTTACAGGGATAACTGGGGCCAACGTCCTGACTTTC. This codes for CASSLTGITGANVLTF.